What follows describes a single T cell receptor (beta chain). Its antigen is currently unknown. The unexposed donors gave CD4+ T cells in about 2011-2018, prior to COVID-19. After roughly 9 days of culture, CD4+ T cells were isolated. The entry originates in a study of CD4 T cells in relation to SARS-CoV-2 and coronaviruses. Per the germline V gene, CDR1 is ENHRY and CDR2 is SYGVKD. The CDR3 contains 16 residues. V dropped 4 bases and J dropped 0 bases, with 12 bases sitting between them. The assay was immunoSEQ multiplex PCR, and TCRdb's table has in-frame clones only and misses some. The table has 20,000 or so clones, 60% to 80% seen once.

The sequencing sample was made of CD4+ T cells from PBMCs, cultured in vitro. The chain couples TRBV10-3 to TRBJ2-2; D is perhaps TRBD2 (6 bases). The clonotype originates from a human donor in good health. CDR3 protein: CAISVGGETNTGELFF. Here the CDR3 DNA reads TGTGCCATCAGTGTTGGAGGGGAAACGAACACCGGGGAGCTGTTTTTT.